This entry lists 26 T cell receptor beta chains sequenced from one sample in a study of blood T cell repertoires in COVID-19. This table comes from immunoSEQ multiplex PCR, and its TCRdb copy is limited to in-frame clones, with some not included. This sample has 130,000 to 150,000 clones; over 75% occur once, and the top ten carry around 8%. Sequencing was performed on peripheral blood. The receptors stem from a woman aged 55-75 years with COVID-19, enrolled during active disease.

CDR3 in DNA: TGTGCCAGCAGTGTGCCTAGCGCGGGAGAGACCCAGTACTTC. Its protein product is CASSVPSAGETQYF. V usage is TRBV25-1 and J usage is TRBJ2-5; D is perhaps TRBD2 (6 bases). The CDR3 runs to 14 residues. From germline, CDR1 is MGHDK and CDR2 SYGVNS. Trimming removed 4 bases from V and 4 bases from J, with 13 bases in between.

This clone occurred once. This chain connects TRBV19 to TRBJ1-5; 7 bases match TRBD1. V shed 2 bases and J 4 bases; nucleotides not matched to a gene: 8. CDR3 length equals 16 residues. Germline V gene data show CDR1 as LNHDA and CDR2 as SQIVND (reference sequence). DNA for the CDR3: TGTGCCAGTAGTATAAGGGGGCAGGGGCTTAATCAGCCCCAGCATTTT. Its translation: CASSIRGQGLNQPQHF. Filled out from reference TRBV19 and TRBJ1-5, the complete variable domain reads DGGITQSPKYLFRKEGQNVTLSCEQNLNHDAMYWYRQDPGQGLRLIYYSQIVNDFQKGDIAEGYSVSREKKESFPLTVTSAQKNPTAFYLCASSIRGQGLNQPQHFGDGTRLSIL.

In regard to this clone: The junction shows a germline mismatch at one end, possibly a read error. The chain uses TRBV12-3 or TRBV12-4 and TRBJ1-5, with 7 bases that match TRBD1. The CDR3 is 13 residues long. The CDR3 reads CASSPGQAQAQHF. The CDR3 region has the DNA TGTGCCAGCAGTCCCGGACAGGCTCAGGCCCAGCATTTT.

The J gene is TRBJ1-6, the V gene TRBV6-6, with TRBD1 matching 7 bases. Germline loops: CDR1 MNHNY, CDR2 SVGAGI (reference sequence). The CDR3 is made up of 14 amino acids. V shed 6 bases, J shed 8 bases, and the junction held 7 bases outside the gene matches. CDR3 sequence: CASSHDREYSPLHF. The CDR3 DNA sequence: TGTGCCAGCAGCCATGACAGGGAGTATTCACCCCTCCACTTT.

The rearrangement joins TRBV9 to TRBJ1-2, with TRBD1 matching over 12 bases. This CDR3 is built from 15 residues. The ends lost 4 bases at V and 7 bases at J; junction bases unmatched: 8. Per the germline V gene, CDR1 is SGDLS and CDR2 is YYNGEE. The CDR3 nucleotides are TGTGCCAGCAGCAGACCGGGACAGGGGGCTTCTGGCTACACCTTC. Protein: CASSRPGQGASGYTF. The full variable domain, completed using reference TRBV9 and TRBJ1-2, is DSGVTQTPKHLITATGQRVTLRCSPRSGDLSVYWYQQSLDQGLQFLIQYYNGEERAKGNILERFSAQQFPDLHSELNLSSLELGDSALYFCASSRPGQGASGYTFGSGTRLTVV.

The CDR3 spells CASSFQGGLNTIYF. Here the CDR3 DNA reads TGTGCCAGCAGCTTCCAGGGGGGACTAAACACCATATATTTT. The chain has TRBV9 and TRBJ1-3; TRBD1 matches at 7 bases. CDR3 length equals 14 residues. V gave up 4 bases and J gave up 6 bases; unmatched junction bases: 7. The germline V gene has CDR1 SGDLS and CDR2 YYNGEE.

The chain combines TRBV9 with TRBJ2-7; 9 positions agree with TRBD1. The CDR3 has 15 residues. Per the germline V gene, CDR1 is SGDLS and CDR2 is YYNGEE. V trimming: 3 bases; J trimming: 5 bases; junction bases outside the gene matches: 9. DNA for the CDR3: TGTGCCAGCAGCGCCCACCTGGGACAGGGCCACGAGCAGTACTTC. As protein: CASSAHLGQGHEQYF. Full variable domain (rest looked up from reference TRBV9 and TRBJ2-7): DSGVTQTPKHLITATGQRVTLRCSPRSGDLSVYWYQQSLDQGLQFLIQYYNGEERAKGNILERFSAQQFPDLHSELNLSSLELGDSALYFCASSAHLGQGHEQYFGPGTRLTVT.

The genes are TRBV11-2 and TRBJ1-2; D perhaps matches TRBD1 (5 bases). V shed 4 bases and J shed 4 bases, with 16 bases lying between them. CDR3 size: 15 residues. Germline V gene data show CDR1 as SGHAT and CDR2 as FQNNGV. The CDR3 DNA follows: TGTGCCAGCAGCTCTGGGGGGGGTTTGGGCTATGGCTACACCTTC. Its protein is CASSSGGGLGYGYTF.

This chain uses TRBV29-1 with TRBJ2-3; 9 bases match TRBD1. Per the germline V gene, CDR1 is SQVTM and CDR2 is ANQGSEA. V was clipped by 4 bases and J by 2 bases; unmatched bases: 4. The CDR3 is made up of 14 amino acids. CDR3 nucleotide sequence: TGCAGCGTTGGACAGGGGGGGGTCACAGATACGCAGTATTTT. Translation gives CSVGQGGVTDTQYF.

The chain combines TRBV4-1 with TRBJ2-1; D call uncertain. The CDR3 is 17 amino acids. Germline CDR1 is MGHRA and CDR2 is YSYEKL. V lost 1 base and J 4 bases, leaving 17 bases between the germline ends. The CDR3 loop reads CASSQGPPNTLYNEQFF. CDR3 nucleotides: TGCGCCAGCAGCCAAGGACCACCCAACACACTATACAATGAGCAGTTCTTC.

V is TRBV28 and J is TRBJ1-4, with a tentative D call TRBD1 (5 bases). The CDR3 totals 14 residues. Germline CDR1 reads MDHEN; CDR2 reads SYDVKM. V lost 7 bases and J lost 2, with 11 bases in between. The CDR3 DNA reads TGTGCCAGCACCCCCGGGGGTACTAATGAAAAACTGTTTTTT. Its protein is CASTPGGTNEKLFF. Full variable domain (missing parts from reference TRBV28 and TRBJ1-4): DVKVTQSSRYLVKRTGEKVFLECVQDMDHENMFWYRQDPGLGLRLIYFSYDVKMKEKGDIPEGYSVSREKKERFSLILESASTNQTSMYLCASTPGGTNEKLFFGSGTQLSVL.

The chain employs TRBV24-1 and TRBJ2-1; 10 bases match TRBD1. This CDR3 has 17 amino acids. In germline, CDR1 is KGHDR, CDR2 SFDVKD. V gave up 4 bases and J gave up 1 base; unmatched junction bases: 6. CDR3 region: CATSDPDRGSSYNEQFF. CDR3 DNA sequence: TGTGCCACCAGTGACCCGGACAGGGGGTCGTCCTACAATGAGCAGTTCTTC.

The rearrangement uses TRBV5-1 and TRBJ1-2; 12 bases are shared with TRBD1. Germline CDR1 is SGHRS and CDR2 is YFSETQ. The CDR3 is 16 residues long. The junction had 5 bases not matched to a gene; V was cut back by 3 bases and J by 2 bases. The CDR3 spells CASSSPGTGGNYGYTF. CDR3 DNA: TGCGCCAGCAGCTCACCCGGGACAGGGGGCAACTATGGCTACACCTTC.

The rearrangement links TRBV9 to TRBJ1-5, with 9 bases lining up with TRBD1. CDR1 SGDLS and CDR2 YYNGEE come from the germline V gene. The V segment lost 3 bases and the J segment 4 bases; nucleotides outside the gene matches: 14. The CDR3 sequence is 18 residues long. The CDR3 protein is CASSAGQGLLWRNQPQHF. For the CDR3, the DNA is TGTGCCAGCAGCGCGGGACAGGGTCTACTTTGGCGGAATCAGCCCCAGCATTTT.

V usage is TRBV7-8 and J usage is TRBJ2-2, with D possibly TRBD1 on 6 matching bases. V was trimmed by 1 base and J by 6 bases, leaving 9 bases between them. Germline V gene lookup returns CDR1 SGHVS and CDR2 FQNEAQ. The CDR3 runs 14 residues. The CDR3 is CASSLERQAGELFF. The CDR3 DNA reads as TGTGCCAGCAGCTTAGAGAGACAGGCCGGGGAGCTGTTTTTT. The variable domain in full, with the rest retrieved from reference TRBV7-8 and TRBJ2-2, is GAGVSQSPRYKVAKRGQDVALRCDPISGHVSLFWYQQALGQGPEFLTYFQNEAQLDKSGLPSDRFFAERPEGSVSTLKIQRTQQEDSAVYLCASSLERQAGELFFGEGSRLTVL.

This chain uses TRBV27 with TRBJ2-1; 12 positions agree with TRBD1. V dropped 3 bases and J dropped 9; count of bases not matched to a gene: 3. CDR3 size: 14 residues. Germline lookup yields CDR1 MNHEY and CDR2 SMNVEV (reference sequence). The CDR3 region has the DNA TGTGCCAGCAGTTTCGGGACAGGGGGCATTGAGCAGTTCTTC. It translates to CASSFGTGGIEQFF.

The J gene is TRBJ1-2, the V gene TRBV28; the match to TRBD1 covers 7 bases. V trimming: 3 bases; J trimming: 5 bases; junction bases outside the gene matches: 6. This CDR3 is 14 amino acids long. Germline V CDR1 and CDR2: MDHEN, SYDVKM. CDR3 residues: CASSFWTGQYGYTF. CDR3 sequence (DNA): TGTGCCAGCAGTTTCTGGACAGGCCAATATGGCTACACCTTC.

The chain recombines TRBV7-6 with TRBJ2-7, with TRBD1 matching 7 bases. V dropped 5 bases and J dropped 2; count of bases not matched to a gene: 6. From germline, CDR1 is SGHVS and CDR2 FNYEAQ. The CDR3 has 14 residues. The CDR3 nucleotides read TGTGCCAGCAGCCCCGGACAGGAGACCTACGAGCAGTACTTC. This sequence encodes CASSPGQETYEQYF.

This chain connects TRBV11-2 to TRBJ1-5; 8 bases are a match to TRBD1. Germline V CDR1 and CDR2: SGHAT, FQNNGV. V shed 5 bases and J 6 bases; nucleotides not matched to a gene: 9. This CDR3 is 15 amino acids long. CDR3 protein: CASSQGAGVTQPQHF. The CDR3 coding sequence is TGTGCCAGCAGCCAGGGGGCAGGGGTGACTCAGCCCCAGCATTTT.

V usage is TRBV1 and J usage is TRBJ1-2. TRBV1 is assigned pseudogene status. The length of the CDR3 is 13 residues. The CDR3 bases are TGCACCAGCAGCCAGGTGGCGGGGTATGGCTACACCTTC. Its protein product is CTSSQVAGYGYTF.

CDR3 nucleotide sequence: TGTGCCAGCAGCCGGGCCTGGGGGCGAGAAGAAGAGACCCAGTACTTC. This gives the protein CASSRAWGREEETQYF. This chain links TRBV6-2 or TRBV6-3 with TRBJ2-5, with D possibly being TRBD1 (6 bases). V gave up 6 bases and J gave up 3 bases, with 20 bases separating them. Per germline, CDR1 MNHEY and CDR2 SVGEGT. The CDR3 contains 16 residues.

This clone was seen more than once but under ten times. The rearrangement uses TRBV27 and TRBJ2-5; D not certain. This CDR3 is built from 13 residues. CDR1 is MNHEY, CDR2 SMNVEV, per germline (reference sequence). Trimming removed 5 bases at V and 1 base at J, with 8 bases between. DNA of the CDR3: TGTGCCAGCAGTCCCTCGGTCCAAGAGACCCAGTACTTC. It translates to CASSPSVQETQYF.

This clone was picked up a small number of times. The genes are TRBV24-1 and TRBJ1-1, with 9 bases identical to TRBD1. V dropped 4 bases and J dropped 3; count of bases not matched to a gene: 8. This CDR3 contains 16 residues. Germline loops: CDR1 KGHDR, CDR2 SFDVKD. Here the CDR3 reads CATSEWDRELDTEAFF. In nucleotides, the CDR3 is TGTGCCACCAGTGAGTGGGACAGGGAGTTGGACACTGAAGCTTTCTTT.

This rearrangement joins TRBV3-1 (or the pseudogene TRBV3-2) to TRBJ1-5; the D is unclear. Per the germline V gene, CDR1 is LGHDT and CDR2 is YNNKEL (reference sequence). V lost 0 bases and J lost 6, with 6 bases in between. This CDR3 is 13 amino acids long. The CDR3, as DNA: TGTGCCAGCAGCCAAGATCGAGGTCAGCCCCAGCATTTT. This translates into CASSQDRGQPQHF.

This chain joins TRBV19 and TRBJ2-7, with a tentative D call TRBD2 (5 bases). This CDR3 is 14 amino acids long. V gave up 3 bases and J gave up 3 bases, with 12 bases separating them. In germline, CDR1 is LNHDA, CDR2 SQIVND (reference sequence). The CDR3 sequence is CASSMDLAGYEQYF. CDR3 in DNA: TGTGCCAGTAGTATGGACCTAGCTGGCTACGAGCAGTACTTC. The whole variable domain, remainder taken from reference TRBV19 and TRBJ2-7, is DGGITQSPKYLFRKEGQNVTLSCEQNLNHDAMYWYRQDPGQGLRLIYYSQIVNDFQKGDIAEGYSVSREKKESFPLTVTSAQKNPTAFYLCASSMDLAGYEQYFGPGTRLTVT.

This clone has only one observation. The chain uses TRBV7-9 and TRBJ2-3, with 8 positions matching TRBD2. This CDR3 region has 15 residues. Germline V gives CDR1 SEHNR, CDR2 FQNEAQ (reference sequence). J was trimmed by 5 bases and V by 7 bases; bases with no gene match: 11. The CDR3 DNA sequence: TGTGCCAGCAAAGCTTACGTAGCGGGGATAGATACGCAGTATTTT. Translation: CASKAYVAGIDTQYF.